A single TCR beta chain is shown here with its context. Its antigen is undetermined. CDR3 length: 14 amino acids. Germline V CDR1 and CDR2: SGDLS, YYNGEE. V shed 0 bases and J shed 3 bases, with 7 bases lying between them. The sample is drawn from a study of response to subunit inactivated influenza vaccine. Findings of the study overall: Each seasonal flu vaccination may recruit only limited new T cells, authors suggested.

From the RT-PCR reads, TCRdb called clonotypes with MiXCR, one entry per CDR3 protein. The sample records under 800,000 distinct CDR3 sequences, approximately 13% being singletons. This TCR was recovered from a man aged 45-60 years who received an inactivated influenza vaccine. This specimen was PBMCs from blood, taken 14 to 15 days before vaccination. The V and J genes are TRBV9 and TRBJ2-4; D is uncertain. The CDR3 bases are TGTGCCAGCAGCGTAGGACCGATCAAAAACATTCAGTACTTC. Protein: CASSVGPIKNIQYF.